One and the same sample provided the 26 T cell receptor beta chains below, sequenced in a study of T-cell reconstitution after alpha-beta-depleted transplantation in children. Using unique molecular identifiers, the investigators prepared the TCRbeta library. Via MiXCR, TCRdb re-called the PCR reads, giving one row per CDR3 protein. Of 200,000 to 250,000 distinct CDR3 sequences in the sample, roughly 7.7% were seen once. The sample was PBMCs, mostly from graft donor cells, taken 180 days after TCRalphabeta/CD19-depleted stem cell transplant. The source is a male patient aged 10 to 17 who had a stem cell transplant for acute lymphoblastic leukemia, so the T cells may come from the graft donor.

This clonotype was seen ten or more times. The chain carries TRBV28 and TRBJ2-7; possible D gene TRBD1, 5 bases. The CDR3 is 13 amino acids. The germline V gene has CDR1 MDHEN and CDR2 SYDVKM. The V gene lost 7 bases and the J gene lost 1 base, with 11 bases spanning the gap. The CDR3 DNA reads as TGTGCCAGCAAAATGACAGTTTCCTACGAGCAGTACTTC. As protein: CASKMTVSYEQYF.

The table lists this clonotype with many counts. This rearrangement joins TRBV10-3 to TRBJ2-1; 10 nucleotides match TRBD2. Germline CDR1 is ENHRY and CDR2 is SYGVKD. Trimming removed 0 bases from V and 10 bases from J; junction bases left unmatched: 12. The CDR3 runs 17 residues. The CDR3 reads CAISESSGRVRGREQFF. The DNA for the CDR3 is TGTGCCATCAGTGAGTCGAGCGGGAGGGTACGGGGAAGAGAGCAGTTCTTC.

A remark on this clonotype: A single base separates this from a much larger clone, so it may be a read error. The chain combines TRBV28 with TRBJ2-2, with D possibly TRBD2 on 6 matching bases. Germline V gives CDR1 MDHEN, CDR2 SYDVKM. The V end lost 3 bases, the J end lost 9 bases, and 20 bases lay between the germline ends. The CDR3 is made up of 16 amino acids. The CDR3 region is CASSLGFREQTWELFF. The CDR3 DNA reads as TGTGCCAGCAGTTTGGGTTTTCGGGAGCAAACCTGGGAGCTGTTTTTT.

This clonotype was seen at least ten times. The V call is TRBV20-1, the J call TRBJ1-5; D gene ambiguous. The CDR3 sequence is 14 residues long. V dropped 6 bases and J dropped 3 bases, with 15 bases sitting between them. Germline loops: CDR1 DFQATT, CDR2 SNEGSKA (reference sequence). The CDR3 loop reads CSAQLGGNNQPQHF. CDR3 nucleotide sequence: TGCAGTGCCCAATTAGGAGGGAACAATCAGCCCCAGCATTTT.

This clonotype was counted many times. The chain uses TRBV7-9 and TRBJ2-3; no clear D gene. The CDR3 is 14 amino acids. Germline V CDR1 and CDR2: SEHNR, FQNEAQ (reference sequence). Deletions cut 4 bases from V and 3 bases from J, with 11 bases between. DNA for the CDR3: TGTGCCAGCAGCTCCTCGGACCAAACAGATACGCAGTATTTT. Translating it yields CASSSSDQTDTQYF.

At least ten counts were recorded for this clonotype. The genes are TRBV28 and TRBJ2-7; 12 bases align to TRBD2. The CDR3 contains 16 residues. V lost 2 bases and J lost 7; bases outside the gene matches: 9. Per the germline V gene, CDR1 is MDHEN and CDR2 is SYDVKM. CDR3 nucleotides: TGTGCCAGCAGTTTAAGGACTAGCGGGGTCCCGGGGGAGCAGTACTTC. This codes for CASSLRTSGVPGEQYF.

This clonotype occurred many times. The gene calls are TRBV12-3 or TRBV12-4 and TRBJ2-7; TRBD1 matches at 7 bases. Unmatched junction bases numbered 14, after V lost 5 bases and J lost 4 bases. CDR3 size: 16 residues. DNA for the CDR3: TGTGCCAGCAGTCCCCGCCCGGGACAGAGAAAGTACGAGCAGTACTTC. Protein product: CASSPRPGQRKYEQYF.

This clonotype appeared many times. J is TRBJ1-1 and V is TRBV20-1, with D uncertain. The CDR3 has 13 residues. CDR1 and CDR2 (germline): DFQATT, SNEGSKA (reference sequence). Trimming removed 3 bases from V and 0 bases from J, with 8 bases in between. The CDR3 nucleotides read TGCAGTGCTAGTCTCCACATGAACACTGAAGCTTTCTTT. Translated: CSASLHMNTEAFF.

This clonotype showed up many times. The CDR3 protein is CASTSMGGPGANVLTF. The DNA of the CDR3 is TGTGCCAGCACCTCTATGGGGGGGCCTGGGGCCAACGTCCTGACTTTC. The chain employs TRBV6-1 and TRBJ2-6; possibly TRBD2 for D (7 bases). Trimming shortened V by 7 bases and J by 2 bases, and 15 bases separated the two germline ends. Germline assignment: CDR1 MNHNS and CDR2 SASEGT. This CDR3 is built from 16 residues.

This clonotype showed up many times. This chain joins TRBV15 and TRBJ1-3; no clear D gene. The germline V gene has CDR1 LNHNV and CDR2 YYDKDF (reference sequence). Trimming stripped 3 bases from V and 3 bases from J, with 6 bases between. This CDR3 is built from 13 residues. The CDR3 sequence is CATSSDYGNTIYF. The CDR3 nucleotides are TGTGCCACCAGCAGCGACTATGGAAACACCATATATTTT.

The chain's CDR3 is CSATGGANSNQPQHF. As DNA, the CDR3 is TGCAGTGCTACGGGGGGGGCAAATAGCAATCAGCCCCAGCATTTT. The chain employs TRBV20-1 and TRBJ1-5, with D possibly matching TRBD1 (6 bases). This CDR3 comprises 15 residues. The germline V and J ends were trimmed by 4 bases and 0 bases, with 13 bases remaining between them. From germline, CDR1 is DFQATT and CDR2 SNEGSKA (reference sequence).

There are many counts of this clonotype. This chain joins TRBV10-3 and TRBJ1-2; no reliable D call. The germline V gene encodes CDR1 ENHRY and CDR2 SYGVKD. The CDR3 loop spans 14 amino acids. V lost 6 bases to trimming and J lost 4 bases, with 15 bases between them. CDR3 DNA sequence: TGTGCCATCAGCGGCCGGGCCGACTCCTATGGCTACACCTTC. Translation gives CAISGRADSYGYTF.

This clonotype was seen repeatedly, ten times or more. The chain joins TRBV12-3 or TRBV12-4 to TRBJ2-1; 8 bases agree with TRBD1. This CDR3 has 15 residues. The ends lost 6 bases at V and 5 bases at J; junction bases unmatched: 9. This CDR3 reads CASSKDRARDNEQFF. Written as DNA, the CDR3 is TGTGCCAGCAGCAAGGACAGGGCCAGGGACAATGAGCAGTTCTTC.

This clonotype was found many times. The chain recombines TRBV6-5 with TRBJ2-2; no clear D. Trimming stripped 2 bases from V and 8 bases from J, with 12 bases between. There are 14 residues in the CDR3. Germline CDR1 is MNHEY and CDR2 is SVGAGI. The CDR3 reads CASSYALRIGELFF. In nucleotides, the CDR3 is TGTGCCAGCAGTTACGCACTAAGAATTGGGGAGCTGTTTTTT.

This clonotype showed up many times. The chain couples TRBV25-1 to TRBJ2-7; the match to TRBD1 covers 8 bases. CDR3 length equals 15 residues. Germline loops: CDR1 MGHDK, CDR2 SYGVNS. Trimming cost V 4 bases and J 4 bases; bases outside gene matches: 9. The CDR3 DNA reads TGTGCCAGCAGTGCCAAGGACAGGGCGAGTTACGAGCAGTACTTC. Protein sequence: CASSAKDRASYEQYF.

Ten or more counts support this clonotype. The J gene is TRBJ2-7, the V gene TRBV27; TRBD1 matches at 7 bases. J was trimmed by 2 bases and V by 5 bases; bases with no gene match: 6. The CDR3 spans 14 residues. Germline CDR1 and CDR2: MNHEY and SMNVEV (reference sequence). CDR3 coding DNA: TGTGCCAGCAGTACCCGACAGGGACCCTACGAGCAGTACTTC. Translation gives CASSTRQGPYEQYF.

This clonotype was counted at least ten times. The CDR3 DNA is TGCAGCGCCGGCACCCAGGGAGGAGATACGCAGTATTTT. It translates to CSAGTQGGDTQYF. The chain joins TRBV29-1 to TRBJ2-3; D is perhaps TRBD2 (6 bases). Germline V gene data show CDR1 as SQVTM and CDR2 as ANQGSEA. The CDR3 has 13 residues. V lost 7 bases and J 5 bases, leaving 16 bases between the germline ends.

Turning to this clonotype: Possible read error: a much larger clone is one base away. The rearrangement uses TRBV6-2 or TRBV6-3 and TRBJ2-7, with D perhaps given as TRBD1 or TRBD2 (6 bases each). CDR3 size: 15 residues. From germline, CDR1 is MNHEY and CDR2 SVGEGT. The DNA of the CDR3 is TGTGCCAGCAATCCGAGGGGGGAAAGGGGCTACGACCAGTACTTC. Protein product: CASNPRGERGYDQYF.

The sample holds many counts of this clonotype. The chain combines TRBV29-1 with TRBJ2-1, with D maybe TRBD1 (7 bases). The V end lost 8 bases, the J end lost 4 bases, and 27 bases lay between the germline ends. This CDR3 is 17 amino acids long. The V gene's germline CDR1 is SQVTM and CDR2 ANQGSEA. The CDR3 is CSILTGRTIRIYNEQFF. CDR3 coding DNA: TGCAGCATTTTGACAGGGAGGACCATTCGCATTTACAATGAGCAGTTCTTC.

This clonotype has a count of ten or more. This sequence joins TRBV24-1 and TRBJ2-3, with D unresolved. Germline V lookup: CDR1 KGHDR, CDR2 SFDVKD. Trimming took off 10 bases at V and 6 bases at J, with 10 bases between the two ends. The CDR3 has 11 amino acids. This CDR3 reads CATQIGDTQYF. The DNA for the CDR3 is TGTGCCACGCAGATCGGGGATACGCAGTATTTT.

As regards this clonotype: A much larger clone is a single base away; this may be a read error. The chain carries TRBV7-6 and TRBJ2-7; 7 nucleotides line up with TRBD1. Per germline, CDR1 SGHVS and CDR2 FNYEAQ. The CDR3 has 12 amino acids. With V trimmed by 5 bases and J by 8 bases, 6 bases remained unmatched. The CDR3 sequence: CASSTPGGKQYF. The CDR3 DNA reads TGTGCCAGCAGCACCCCAGGGGGTAAGCAGTACTTC.

This clonotype was detected many times. J is TRBJ1-5 and V is TRBV5-1, with 7 bases identical to TRBD1. V shed 6 bases and J 4 bases; nucleotides not matched to a gene: 7. The CDR3 length is 14 residues. The germline V gene encodes CDR1 SGHRS and CDR2 YFSETQ. The CDR3 protein is CASIATGINQPQHF. CDR3 bases: TGCGCCAGCATCGCGACAGGGATTAATCAGCCCCAGCATTTT.

This clonotype has a count of ten or more. One junction end does not reproduce the germline sequence, and a read error may be involved. The chain has TRBV20-1 and TRBJ2-1; no clear D. The CDR3 is made up of 15 amino acids. Per germline, CDR1 DFQATT and CDR2 SNEGSKA (reference sequence). The CDR3 nucleotides are TGCAGTGCCAGAGGTCTGCCCCCTCTGGAAAATGAGCAGTTCTTC. Translation gives CSARGLPPLENEQFF.

This clonotype was seen ten or more times. The rearrangement links TRBV6-5 to TRBJ1-4, with TRBD1 as a possible D gene (5 bases). V lost 2 bases and J 1 base, leaving 14 bases between the germline ends. The CDR3 extends over 17 amino acids. CDR1 MNHEY and CDR2 SVGAGI come from the germline V gene. Written as DNA, the CDR3 is TGTGCCAGCAGTTACGCTGCAGGGATCGGAACTAATGAAAAACTGTTTTTT. Encoded protein: CASSYAAGIGTNEKLFF.

The chain combines TRBV2 with TRBJ2-1; 9 bases map to TRBD1. V was pared by 4 bases and J by 7 bases, with 5 bases of the junction left unmatched. CDR1 and CDR2 (germline): SNHLY, FYNNEI. The CDR3 extends over 14 amino acids. This chain's CDR3 is CASSGDRGENEQFF. The CDR3 bases are TGTGCCAGCAGTGGCGACAGGGGGGAAAATGAGCAGTTCTTC.

A word on this clonotype: This could be a read error, since a much larger clone is one nucleotide away. The gene calls are TRBV11-2 and TRBJ2-2; a weak D match, TRBD2 (6 bases). Germline assignment: CDR1 SGHAT and CDR2 FQNNGV. The CDR3 spans 15 residues. As DNA, the CDR3 is TGTGCCAGCAGCCCGTATCGGGGGAGCACCCGGGAGCTGTTTTTT. Protein sequence: CASSPYRGSTRELFF.